This TCR beta chain was sequenced during a study of neurological immune-mediated disorders. This clonotype was counted ten times or more. Its antigen remains unidentified. It was by 5'RACE with 10-nucleotide random UMIs that the cDNA was made. Via MiXCR, TCRdb re-called the 5' RACE reads, giving one row per CDR3 protein. Altogether about 26,000 distinct CDR3 sequences are present, about 3.5% being singletons, with the ten largest covering 6% to 8%. Findings and limits, study-wide: The multiple sclerosis repertoire cluster had no association with any clinical or MRI feature. The most TCR clonal expansion was seen in HTLV-1-associated myelopathy, and the least was seen in multiple sclerosis, which fell below healthy controls.

Source material was 2 million unsorted PBMCs, stored at -80 °C in RNAlater. The CDR3 runs to 14 residues. The ends lost 3 bases at V and 5 bases at J; junction bases unmatched: 4. Looked up from germline, CDR1 is DFQATT and CDR2 is SNEGSKA (reference sequence). Sequencing was carried out using PBMCs. This TCR was recovered from a woman under 40 with multiple sclerosis. This chain connects TRBV20-1 to TRBJ2-3, with 11 bases identical to TRBD1. The CDR3 DNA reads as TGCAGTGCTAGCCGGACAGGGGGCATAGATACGCAGTATTTT. This gives the protein CSASRTGGIDTQYF.